This T cell receptor beta chain was identified during a study of cytomegalovirus exposure and HLA in healthy donors. Study-level information: Previous work identified roughly 120 million unique TCR beta sequences from around 200 million T cells.

Details on this clone: Its antigen is unknown.

Overall study findings and caveats: Later on, a genetic analysis was performed. It linked a missense variant in DCLRE1C with V- and J-gene trimming of TCR beta.

V lost 3 bases and J lost 7, with 9 bases in between. Per germline, CDR1 DFQATT and CDR2 SNEGSKA (reference sequence). The CDR3 sequence is 11 residues long. 60 Vbeta and 13 Jbeta primers were used in PCR. Clones were sequenced by immunoSEQ multiplex PCR, and TCRdb holds only the in-frame ones, with some missing. The sample holds some 180,000 clones, 65% to 90% seen once. This clonotype originated in a girl aged 2 to 9 in good health and CMV-seropositive. Sequenced input: PBMCs. This rearrangement joins TRBV20-1 to TRBJ1-1, with unresolved D. The CDR3 reads CSASAGREAFF. Here the CDR3 DNA reads TGCAGTGCTAGTGCTGGGCGTGAAGCTTTCTTT.